Shown below are 27 T cell receptor beta chains from a single sample sequenced in a study of cytomegalovirus exposure and HLA in healthy donors. The assay was immunoSEQ multiplex PCR, and TCRdb's table has in-frame clones only and misses some. The data contain approximately 130,000 clones, 85% to 90% of them singletons. Sequences were obtained from PBMCs. The receptor set was obtained from a woman between 18 and 29 years old in good health and CMV-seronegative.

The genes are TRBV4-2 and TRBJ2-4; 8 bases map to TRBD1. Germline V CDR1 and CDR2: LGHNA, YNFKEQ. With V trimmed by 1 base and J by 2 bases, 10 bases remained unmatched. The CDR3 sequence is 18 residues long. The CDR3 coding sequence is TGTGCCAGCAGCCAAGTTTTATCAGGGGGCGAGACCAAAAACATTCAGTACTTC. Its translation: CASSQVLSGGETKNIQYF.

The V and J genes are TRBV9 and TRBJ2-1; 12 bases fit TRBD2. Germline trimming cut 4 bases from V and 5 bases from J; bases unmatched to any gene: 4. The CDR3 covers 15 residues. Germline assignment: CDR1 SGDLS and CDR2 YYNGEE. The DNA of the CDR3 is TGTGCCAGCAGCCGGCTAGCGGGAGGGGACAATGAGCAGTTCTTC. This sequence encodes CASSRLAGGDNEQFF.

The chain recombines TRBV28 with TRBJ2-2; 7 nucleotides agree with TRBD1. The CDR3 has 13 residues. V lost 8 bases to trimming and J lost 4 bases; unmatched junction nucleotides: 4. In germline, CDR1 is MDHEN, CDR2 SYDVKM. The CDR3 nucleotides read TGTGCCAGCTGGACAGGACCCACCGGGGAGCTGTTTTTT. The encoded protein is CASWTGPTGELFF.

The gene calls are TRBV2 and TRBJ2-7; tentative D call: TRBD1 (5 bases). V lost 4 bases and J lost 7, with 14 bases in between. There are 13 residues in the CDR3. Germline-derived CDR1 and CDR2 are SNHLY and FYNNEI. The CDR3 loop is CASSVSGSGEQYF. CDR3 DNA sequence: TGTGCCAGCAGTGTATCAGGGTCTGGGGAGCAGTACTTC.

The gene calls are TRBV6-6 and TRBJ2-3, with TRBD2 as a possible D gene (6 bases). CDR1 is MNHNY, CDR2 SVGAGI, per germline (reference sequence). Trimming removed 7 bases from V and 3 bases from J, with 20 bases in between. The CDR3 sequence is 16 residues long. The DNA for the CDR3 is TGTGCCAGCACCGCGAGAGGCGGGGTGAGGACAGATACGCAGTATTTT. Protein: CASTARGGVRTDTQYF.

The chain has TRBV7-3 and TRBJ2-1; TRBD2 matches at 9 bases. CDR1 is SGHTA and CDR2 is FQGTGA in the germline V gene. This CDR3 region has 15 residues. Germline trimming cut 5 bases from V and 7 bases from J; bases unmatched to any gene: 9. DNA of the CDR3: TGTGCCAGCAGCCACCGGGCTAGCGGGACAAATGAGCAGTTCTTC. Its protein product is CASSHRASGTNEQFF.

This clone was detected once. The rearrangement uses TRBV30 and TRBJ2-3, with 8 bases fitting TRBD2. V shed 1 base, J shed 4 bases, and the junction held 4 bases outside the gene matches. The CDR3 runs 14 residues. Germline V lookup: CDR1 GTSNPN, CDR2 SVGIG (reference sequence). DNA for the CDR3: TGTGCCTGGAGTGGCCGGGGGGGTTCAGATACGCAGTATTTT. Protein product: CAWSGRGGSDTQYF. The variable domain in full, with the rest retrieved from reference TRBV30 and TRBJ2-3, is SQTIHQWPATLVQPVGSPLSLECTVEGTSNPNLYWYRQAAGRGLQLLFYSVGIGQISSEVPQNLSASRPQDRQFILSSKKLLLSDSGFYLCAWSGRGGSDTQYFGPGTRLTVL.

Written as DNA, the CDR3 is TGTGCCAGCAGTCCCAGGACAGGGGGCGACATTCAGTACTTC. Translating gives CASSPRTGGDIQYF. This chain links TRBV27 with TRBJ2-4; 11 nucleotides line up with TRBD1. CDR3 length: 14 amino acids. The germline gives CDR1 MNHEY, CDR2 SMNVEV (reference sequence). V shed 5 bases and J 8 bases; nucleotides not matched to a gene: 5.

V is TRBV2 and J is TRBJ2-2, with 8 bases matching TRBD2. CDR1 and CDR2 from the germline V gene are SNHLY and FYNNEI. V was clipped by 8 bases and J by 3 bases; unmatched bases: 2. CDR3 length: 13 residues. In DNA, the CDR3 is TGTGCCAGCCGGGGGGGCCACACCGGGGAGCTGTTTTTT. Its translation: CASRGGHTGELFF.

The chain has TRBV5-6 and TRBJ2-3; D is unclear. The ends were cut back, 2 bases at V and 0 bases at J, with 4 bases in the middle. This CDR3 contains 13 residues. Germline CDR1 and CDR2: SGHDT and YYEEEE. CDR3 DNA sequence: TGTGCCAGCAGCTTACAGAGCACAGATACGCAGTATTTT. As protein: CASSLQSTDTQYF.

The chain links TRBV6-1 to TRBJ1-6, with D uncertain. Between the trimmed V and J ends, which lost 0 bases and 5 bases, there was a span of 14 bases. This CDR3 has 17 amino acids. Germline lookup yields CDR1 MNHNS and CDR2 SASEGT. Here the CDR3 reads CASSEAHGELHNSPLHF. CDR3 coding DNA: TGTGCCAGCAGTGAAGCCCACGGGGAGTTGCATAATTCACCCCTCCACTTT.

This clone was recorded once. This chain joins TRBV19 and TRBJ1-5; tentatively, D is TRBD1 (5 bases). Trimming removed 3 bases from V and 6 bases from J, with 15 bases in between. The CDR3 runs to 15 residues. Germline values: CDR1 LNHDA, CDR2 SQIVND (reference sequence). Here the CDR3 DNA reads TGTGCCAGTAGTATTTGGTCAGGGATCAGTCAGCCCCAGCATTTT. Encoded protein: CASSIWSGISQPQHF.

The chain couples TRBV4-3 to TRBJ2-7; D call uncertain. V was shortened by 4 bases and J by 2 bases, with 9 bases between the two germline ends. The CDR3 runs 13 residues. The V gene's germline CDR1 is LGHNA and CDR2 YSLEER. The CDR3 DNA sequence: TGCGCCAGCAGCCCCGGTCGCACCTACGAGCAGTACTTC. Amino acid sequence: CASSPGRTYEQYF.

This chain links TRBV6-1 with TRBJ1-5; a possible D gene is TRBD1 (6 bases). The germline gives CDR1 MNHNS, CDR2 SASEGT. Trimming took off 4 bases at V and 3 bases at J, with 19 bases between the two ends. The CDR3 covers 17 residues. The CDR3 nucleotides are TGTGCCAGCAGTGGGGGAGGGGGACGGAATTACAATCAGCCCCAGCATTTT. This sequence encodes CASSGGGGRNYNQPQHF.

The V call is TRBV7-3, the J call TRBJ2-7, with a weak D call TRBD2 (5 bases). Trimming shortened V by 4 bases and J by 1 base, and 11 bases separated the two germline ends. The CDR3 sequence is 14 residues long. In germline, CDR1 is SGHTA, CDR2 FQGTGA. In nucleotides, the CDR3 is TGTGCCAGCAGCTATTCCGGGGATTCCTACGAGCAGTACTTC. Translated, it gives CASSYSGDSYEQYF.

The chain has TRBV19 and TRBJ2-7; 9 nucleotides match TRBD2. The J segment lost 10 bases and the V segment lost 5 bases, leaving 3 bases of the junction unmatched. The germline V gene has CDR1 LNHDA and CDR2 SQIVND (reference sequence). There are 11 residues in the CDR3. The CDR3 DNA reads TGTGCCAGTAGTGCTAGCGGGACTCAGTACTTC. This codes for CASSASGTQYF.

The CDR3 sequence is CSVESSYNEQFF. The CDR3 bases are TGCAGCGTTGAATCTTCCTACAATGAGCAGTTCTTC. The chain carries TRBV29-1 and TRBJ2-1, with no clear D. Germline V gives CDR1 SQVTM, CDR2 ANQGSEA. V gave up 2 bases and J gave up 1 base, with 3 bases separating them. This CDR3 spans 12 amino acids.

This chain uses TRBV5-1 with TRBJ2-2; tentatively, D is TRBD2 (5 bases). The CDR3 has 17 residues. Germline values: CDR1 SGHRS, CDR2 YFSETQ. V was pared by 0 bases and J by 2 bases, with 14 bases between. The CDR3 nucleotides are TGCGCCAGCAGCTTGGCCCGGGATAGCCTCAACACCGGGGAGCTGTTTTTT. Translating it yields CASSLARDSLNTGELFF.

In its sample, this clone was seen once. The V call is TRBV2, the J call TRBJ2-7; no firm D call. V gave up 2 bases and J gave up 6 bases, with 20 bases separating them. The CDR3 loop spans 16 amino acids. CDR1 and CDR2 (germline): SNHLY, FYNNEI. The DNA of the CDR3 is TGTGCCAGCAGTGAAAGTATCGCTAGTTACGCTTGCGAGCAGTACTTC. Protein: CASSESIASYACEQYF.

The V call is TRBV11-3, the J call TRBJ2-7; TRBD2 agrees at 13 bases. J gave up 5 bases and V 3 bases, and 4 bases lay outside the gene matches. The CDR3 has 15 amino acids. Germline V gives CDR1 SGHNT, CDR2 YENEEA. The CDR3 DNA reads TGTGCCAGCAGCTTGGGACTAGCGGGATCCAACGAGCAGTACTTC. Its translation is CASSLGLAGSNEQYF.

CDR3 nucleotides: TGTGCCAGCAGCTTTTCTCATGGGGGCCTCGATTACAATGAGCAGTTCTTC. Protein: CASSFSHGGLDYNEQFF. The gene calls are TRBV5-6 and TRBJ2-1, with a tentative D call TRBD1 (6 bases). In germline, CDR1 is SGHDT, CDR2 YYEEEE. This CDR3 is built from 17 residues. The V and J ends lost 2 bases and 4 bases respectively, with 19 bases between them.

The chain is built from TRBV27 and TRBJ2-7; TRBD2 agrees at 8 bases. The CDR3 contains 15 residues. Germline V lookup: CDR1 MNHEY, CDR2 SMNVEV (reference sequence). With 0 bases clipped from V and 2 bases from J, the junction kept 3 bases outside the gene matches. The CDR3 sequence: CASSLSLRGAYEQYF. The CDR3 DNA sequence: TGTGCCAGCAGTTTATCGTTGCGGGGGGCCTACGAGCAGTACTTC.

The J gene is TRBJ2-7, the V gene TRBV6-6, with D tentatively TRBD1 (6 bases). CDR1 is MNHNY and CDR2 is SVGAGI in the germline V gene (reference sequence). With 6 bases removed from V and 0 bases from J, the gap between germline ends came to 15 bases. CDR3 length: 15 amino acids. CDR3 protein: CASSPRSDSSYEQYF. CDR3 nucleotide sequence: TGTGCCAGCAGCCCCCGGTCGGACAGCTCCTACGAGCAGTACTTC.

V gene TRBV10-2 combines with J gene TRBJ2-1, with a tentative D call TRBD2 (5 bases). V was shortened by 6 bases and J by 4 bases, with 19 bases between the two germline ends. This CDR3 has 16 amino acids. Germline V gives CDR1 WSHSY, CDR2 SAAADI. CDR3 sequence: CASSLAWVRPYNEQFF. The CDR3 nucleotides read TGCGCCAGCAGCCTAGCTTGGGTCAGACCTTACAATGAGCAGTTCTTC.

V usage is TRBV11-2 and J usage is TRBJ2-7, with 8 bases that match TRBD2. The junction had 10 bases not matched to a gene; V was cut back by 8 bases and J by 1 base. In germline, CDR1 is SGHAT, CDR2 FQNNGV. The CDR3 is made up of 15 amino acids. The DNA of the CDR3 is TGTGCCAGCGGAAAACGGGGGGGCGTGTCCTACGAGCAGTACTTC. Translation: CASGKRGGVSYEQYF.

The chain links TRBV14 to TRBJ1-1; possible D gene TRBD1, 6 bases. The germline CDR1 and CDR2 sequences are SGHDN and FVKESK. The CDR3 extends over 14 amino acids. The ends were cut back, 5 bases at V and 1 base at J, with 11 bases in the middle. The CDR3 sequence: CASSAQGRNTEAFF. The CDR3 DNA reads TGTGCCAGCAGCGCACAGGGCCGGAACACTGAAGCTTTCTTT.

The chain links TRBV9 to TRBJ2-7; TRBD2 might be the D (6 bases). Trimming took 4 bases from V and 0 from J, leaving 11 bases between them. CDR1 and CDR2 from the germline V gene are SGDLS and YYNGEE. The CDR3 runs 14 residues. In nucleotides, the CDR3 is TGTGCCAGCAGCAAACGGGAGAGCTCCTACGAGCAGTACTTC. Protein sequence: CASSKRESSYEQYF.